This T cell receptor beta chain was profiled in a study of graft-versus-host responses after intestinal transplantation. Looking at the study overall: Recipients underwent multivisceral, liver-intestinal, or isolated intestinal transplants. Anti-thymocyte globulin induction preceded 2 to 4 years of tacrolimus and steroid maintenance in all recipients. Study observations and caveats: GvH clones appeared in recipient marrow, some first in ileum or blood.

This clone came up a few times. Its antigen is still unknown. Germline CDR1 is SGDLS and CDR2 is YYNGEE. This CDR3 has 14 amino acids. V was clipped by 3 bases and J by 7 bases, with 13 bases between them. Clones were sequenced by immunoSEQ multiplex PCR, and TCRdb holds only the in-frame ones, with some missing. There are 100,000 to 120,000 clones in the sample; just under 95% occur only once, and approximately 0.49% lies in the top ten. Source: unstimulated CD8+ T cells sorted from spleen or lymph node cells, taken before intestinal transplant. The source of this sequence is a human donor who received an intestinal transplant. V and J are TRBV9 and TRBJ1-4; maybe TRBD1 (6 bases). In DNA form, the CDR3 reads TGTGCCAGCAGCGCTACAGGGTTCCCTGAAAAACTGTTTTTT. Its translation is CASSATGFPEKLFF.